The rows below give T cell receptor beta chains drawn from one sample of a study of blood T cells in healthy people across ages. Via MiXCR, TCRdb re-called the 5' RACE reads, giving one row per CDR3 protein. The sample gives 760,000 or so distinct CDR3 sequences, 20% to 25% of which show up once; around 9.2% is in the top ten. This same sample was also taken into another study, of T cells of mothers and their children.

Sequencing was performed on blood. These receptors came from a boy between 10 and 17 years old in good health. The CDR3 runs from the conserved cysteine through the conserved F or W. A D gene is named only where the DNA matches it firmly. The size of a clone is reported for some rows only, either as once, few or many, or as a class for expanded clones.

clone size	V gene	J gene	D gene	CDR3 DNA	CDR3 protein
-	TRBV10-3	TRBJ1-5	-	TGTGCCATCAGTGAGTCTAAGGCTGCCGATCAGCCCCAGCATTTT	CAISESKAADQPQHF
-	TRBV4-2	TRBJ2-2	-	TGTGCCAGCAGCCAAGCATCCGGGCCAATATTCGAGGAGCTGTTTTTT	CASSQASGPIFEELFF
-	TRBV20-1	TRBJ1-2	-	TGCAGTGCTAAACCCGCGGGGTCCTATGGCTACACCTTC	CSAKPAGSYGYTF
few	TRBV6-5	TRBJ2-1	-	TGTGCCAGCAGTTACTCGAAGGGGAAACAAATCTCCTACAATGAGCAGTTCTTC	CASSYSKGKQISYNEQFF
-	TRBV28	TRBJ2-7	TRBD1	TGTGCCAGCAGTTTATCTCCACAGGGGGACCCCTACGAGCAGTACTTC	CASSLSPQGDPYEQYF
few	TRBV10-3	TRBJ2-1	-	TGTGCCATCAGTCTACCGGGACTCGATTCGGGCAACAATGAGCAGTTCTTC	CAISLPGLDSGNNEQFF
few	TRBV5-1	TRBJ2-7	-	TGCGCCAGCGGCCTGACAGGATACGAGCAGTACTTC	CASGLTGYEQYF
-	TRBV20-1	TRBJ2-7	TRBD1	TGCAGTGCTGCCCGACAGGGCCTCTCCTACGAGCAGTACTTC	CSAARQGLSYEQYF
-	TRBV7-2	TRBJ2-5	-	TGTGCCAGCAGCTTAGAGTGGGGGTCGGGGACCCAGTACTTC	CASSLEWGSGTQYF
-	TRBV4-3	TRBJ1-2	-	TGCGCCAGCAGCCAGGATCGGGGCGGAGCTAACTATGGCTACACCTTC	CASSQDRGGANYGYTF
-	TRBV28	TRBJ2-5	-	TGTGCCAGCGGAAGGGGGGACGGACAAGAGACCCAGTACTTC	CASGRGDGQETQYF
-	TRBV28	TRBJ2-7	TRBD2	TGTGCCAGCAGTTTTAGTAGCGGGAGGAGTAGGTACGAGCAGTACTTC	CASSFSSGRSRYEQYF
-	TRBV11-3	TRBJ2-4	-	TGTGCCAGCAGGGGACCAGCTGAATTGGCCAAAAACATTCAGTACTTC	CASRGPAELAKNIQYF
-	TRBV29-1	TRBJ1-4	-	TGCAGCGTTGTCGGACCAACTAATGAAAAACTGTTTTTT	CSVVGPTNEKLFF
-	TRBV4-3	TRBJ2-5	-	TGCGCCAGCAGCCAAGTTCGTGGGGGCGGGACCCAGTACTTC	CASSQVRGGGTQYF
-	TRBV3-1	TRBJ2-3	-	TGTGCCAGCAGCCGGACGCGCGATAGCACAGATACGCAGTATTTT	CASSRTRDSTDTQYF
once	TRBV28	TRBJ2-5	-	TGTGCCAGCAGTTTACTATATGAAGAGACCCAGTACTTC	CASSLLYEETQYF
few	TRBV4-3	TRBJ2-2	TRBD2	TGCGCCAGCAGCCAGACTAGCGGGTCTGTCGGGGAGCTGTTTTTT	CASSQTSGSVGELFF
-	TRBV6-6	TRBJ2-7	TRBD1	TGTGCCAGCACCGCCGGACAGGCCTACGAGCAGTACTTC	CASTAGQAYEQYF
-	TRBV5-1	TRBJ1-2	TRBD1	TGCGCCAGCAGGGACAGGGACGGCTACACCTTC	CASRDRDGYTF
-	TRBV20-1	TRBJ1-2	-	TGCAGTGCCGAGTCAGGCACTTTTAACTATGACTACACCTTC	CSAESGTFNYDYTF
few	TRBV10-3	TRBJ1-5	TRBD1	TGTGCCGTAGGGACAGGGACGGGCAATCAGCCCCAGCATTTT	CAVGTGTGNQPQHF
few	TRBV6-2/TRBV6-3	TRBJ1-5	-	TGTGCCAGCAGTTACGGGGGAGGGAGATTGGATCAGCCCCAGCATTTT	CASSYGGGRLDQPQHF
few	TRBV27	TRBJ2-7	TRBD1	TGTGCCAGCCACCCCGACCGGGACAGATCCTACGAGCAGTACTTC	CASHPDRDRSYEQYF
-	TRBV9	TRBJ2-7	TRBD2	TGTGCCAGCAGCGCCCTAGCGGGGATCGGCTACGAGCAGTACTTC	CASSALAGIGYEQYF
few	TRBV21-1	TRBJ2-1	-	TGTGCCAGCAGCAAATGCTCCTACAATGAGCAGTTCTTC	CASSKCSYNEQFF
-	TRBV20-1	TRBJ1-5	TRBD1	TGCAGTGCCAACAGGGGGAAGGATCAGCCCCAGCATTTT	CSANRGKDQPQHF
-	TRBV6-2/TRBV6-3	TRBJ2-1	-	TGTGCCAGCGGGGAATCCTACAATGAGCAGTTCTTC	CASGESYNEQFF
many	TRBV29-1	TRBJ2-7	TRBD1	TGCAGCGTTGCAGGGGGCTCCTACGAGCAGTACTTC	CSVAGGSYEQYF